Below are 14 T cell receptor beta chains sequenced from a single sample in a study of shared clonotypes between healthy human individuals (dated by TCRdb to the early 2020s). Library generation was performed with the immunoSEQ multiplex PCR assay. TCRdb stores this immuneACCESS table with in-frame sequences only. Part of the clones is absent; in the studies checked, under half of the shortfall reflects unresolved V genes, and no reason is known for the rest. The sample table holds roughly 2.2 million clones, of which around 93% were seen once. The leading ten clones occupy about 0.36% of the sample. The sequencing sample was made of naive CD4+ T cells from PBMCs. The cell subset or site label here, explained by the study, means: CD45RA+ positively selected. These receptors were obtained from a man between 18 and 29 years old in good health. Some clones in this sample may be carry-over from other donors' samples.

V and J are TRBV28 and TRBJ2-1; 9 bases line up with TRBD2. Germline CDR1 is MDHEN and CDR2 is SYDVKM. The CDR3 totals 14 residues. The ends lost 7 bases at V and 2 bases at J; junction bases unmatched: 3. CDR3 sequence (DNA): TGTGCCAGCAAGGGCGGGAGGGCCTACAATGAGCAGTTCTTC. Protein product: CASKGGRAYNEQFF. The entire variable domain, with the rest obtained from reference TRBV28 and TRBJ2-1, is as follows: DVKVTQSSRYLVKRTGEKVFLECVQDMDHENMFWYRQDPGLGLRLIYFSYDVKMKEKGDIPEGYSVSREKKERFSLILESASTNQTSMYLCASKGGRAYNEQFFGPGTRLTVL.

The chain employs TRBV11-2 and TRBJ1-1; D call uncertain. CDR1 and CDR2 (germline): SGHAT, FQNNGV. V lost 5 bases and J lost 1, with 8 bases in between. The CDR3 runs to 13 residues. CDR3 DNA sequence: TGTGCCAGCAGCATGGAGAGGAACACTGAAGCTTTCTTT. Encoded protein: CASSMERNTEAFF.

For the CDR3, the DNA is TGCGCCAGCAGCCAAGAACTCGGTCCGGGACTCCCCTATGGCTACACCTTC. This codes for CASSQELGPGLPYGYTF. This sequence joins TRBV4-1 and TRBJ1-2; D perhaps matches TRBD1 (5 bases). The CDR3 spans 17 residues. The V end was cut by 0 bases, the J end by 4 bases, with 18 bases between. Germline V gene sequence: CDR1 MGHRA, CDR2 YSYEKL.

J is TRBJ2-7 and V is TRBV10-3; possible D gene TRBD2, 6 bases. Germline V lookup: CDR1 ENHRY, CDR2 SYGVKD. The ends were cut back, 7 bases at V and 2 bases at J, with 15 bases in the middle. The CDR3 spans 14 residues. CDR3 bases: TGTGCCATCACCCGGGGGACGGGGACCTACGAGCAGTACTTC. Amino acids: CAITRGTGTYEQYF.

The genes are TRBV10-1 and TRBJ2-1; tentatively, D is TRBD1 or TRBD2 (7 bases each). Germline V gene lookup returns CDR1 WNHNN and CDR2 SYGVQD (reference sequence). Trimming took 6 bases from V and 5 from J, leaving 20 bases between them. The CDR3 runs 16 residues. CDR3 DNA: TGCGCCAGCAGCGGTAGAGCGGGACAGATGAACAATGAGCAGTTCTTC. Protein sequence: CASSGRAGQMNNEQFF.

The genes are TRBV27 and TRBJ2-1; D remains unclear. The CDR3 length is 17 residues. Germline values: CDR1 MNHEY, CDR2 SMNVEV (reference sequence). With 6 bases removed from V and 3 bases from J, the gap between germline ends came to 21 bases. CDR3 nucleotides: TGTGCCAGCAGGCAAAAGTCCGTGGGCGCAAACTACAATGAGCAGTTCTTC. As protein: CASRQKSVGANYNEQFF.

The chain links TRBV25-1 to TRBJ2-5; TRBD1 or TRBD2 may be the D gene (6 bases each). V was trimmed by 2 bases and J by 7 bases, leaving 14 bases between them. The CDR3 length is 14 residues. Germline CDR1 reads MGHDK; CDR2 reads SYGVNS. This CDR3 is CASSETGPGGTQYF. Here the CDR3 DNA reads TGTGCCAGCAGTGAAACAGGGCCCGGGGGGACCCAGTACTTC.

The CDR3 loop is CASSWDGSTGELFF. CDR3 sequence (DNA): TGCGCCAGCAGCTGGGACGGGTCCACCGGGGAGCTGTTTTTT. The V gene is TRBV5-1, the J gene TRBJ2-2; possibly TRBD1 or TRBD2 for D (5 bases each). The germline V and J ends were trimmed by 3 bases and 4 bases, with 10 bases remaining between them. Germline V gene sequence: CDR1 SGHRS, CDR2 YFSETQ. This CDR3 contains 14 residues.

The rearrangement links TRBV13 to TRBJ1-4; D is ambiguous. The CDR3 is 14 amino acids. Germline lookup yields CDR1 PRHDT and CDR2 FYEKMQ (reference sequence). V shed 3 bases and J shed 7 bases, with 12 bases lying between them. The CDR3 spells CASSFGGVVEKLFF. The DNA of the CDR3 is TGTGCCAGCAGCTTTGGCGGGGTGGTTGAAAAACTGTTTTTT.

The chain employs TRBV11-2 and TRBJ1-1; D gene unclear. V gave up 5 bases and J gave up 0 bases, with 7 bases separating them. Looked up from germline, CDR1 is SGHAT and CDR2 is FQNNGV. The CDR3 is made up of 13 amino acids. Here the CDR3 reads CASSPLVNTEAFF. For the CDR3, the DNA is TGTGCCAGCAGCCCACTAGTGAACACTGAAGCTTTCTTT.

J is TRBJ2-3 and V is TRBV15; D uncertain. Trimming left V 0 bases short and J 0 bases short, with 10 bases between. Germline assignment: CDR1 LNHNV and CDR2 YYDKDF (reference sequence). The CDR3 has 16 residues. The CDR3 protein is CATSRDWHGSTDTQYF. In nucleotides, the CDR3 is TGTGCCACCAGCAGAGATTGGCATGGTAGCACAGATACGCAGTATTTT.

The chain joins TRBV5-1 to TRBJ2-3, with TRBD2 matching 11 bases. Germline CDR1 reads SGHRS; CDR2 reads YFSETQ. Germline trimming cut 4 bases from V and 1 base from J; bases unmatched to any gene: 5. The length of the CDR3 is 16 residues. CDR3 coding DNA: TGCGCCAGCAGCCCCGAACTAGCGGGAGGCACAGATACGCAGTATTTT. It is translated as CASSPELAGGTDTQYF.

The chain couples TRBV6-5 to TRBJ2-3; D is perhaps TRBD2 (5 bases). CDR1 is MNHEY and CDR2 is SVGAGI in the germline V gene. The CDR3 sequence is 13 residues long. The ends were cut back, 6 bases at V and 5 bases at J, with 12 bases in the middle. The CDR3 coding sequence is TGTGCCAGCAGGATGGGTGGAGGAGATACGCAGTATTTT. It encodes CASRMGGGDTQYF.

V usage is TRBV6-1 and J usage is TRBJ2-3, with TRBD2 identical over 10 bases. From germline, CDR1 is MNHNS and CDR2 SASEGT. CDR3 length equals 16 residues. V was clipped by 0 bases and J by 5 bases; unmatched bases: 5. CDR3 nucleotides: TGTGCCAGCAGTGAAGCGCTTCTAGCGGGAGTAGATACGCAGTATTTT. Encoded protein: CASSEALLAGVDTQYF.